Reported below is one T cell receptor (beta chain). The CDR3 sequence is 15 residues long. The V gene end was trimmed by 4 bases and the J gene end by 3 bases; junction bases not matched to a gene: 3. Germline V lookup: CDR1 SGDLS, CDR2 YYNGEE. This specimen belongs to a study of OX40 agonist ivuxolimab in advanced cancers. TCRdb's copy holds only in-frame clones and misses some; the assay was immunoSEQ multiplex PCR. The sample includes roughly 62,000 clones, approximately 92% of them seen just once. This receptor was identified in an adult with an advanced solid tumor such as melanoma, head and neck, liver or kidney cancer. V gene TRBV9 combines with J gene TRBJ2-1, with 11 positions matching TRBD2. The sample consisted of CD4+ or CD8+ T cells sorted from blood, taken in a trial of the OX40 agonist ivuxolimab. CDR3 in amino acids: CASSPLAGDYNEQFF. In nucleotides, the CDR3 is TGTGCCAGCAGCCCACTAGCGGGAGACTACAATGAGCAGTTCTTC.